These 2 T cell receptor beta chains share one sample of origin, sequenced in a study of blood T cell repertoires in COVID-19. The assay was immunoSEQ multiplex PCR, and TCRdb's table has in-frame clones only and misses some. The repertoire includes 70,000 to 95,000 clones, roughly 82% of them detected once, and under 30% sits in the top ten. The specimen was peripheral blood. The receptors shown here come from a human donor in a cohort sampled during active COVID-19.

The chain carries TRBV10-3 and TRBJ2-1; 7 nucleotides agree with TRBD2. The trim removed 4 bases at V and 0 bases at J, leaving 3 bases unmatched. The CDR3 totals 15 residues. CDR1 ENHRY and CDR2 SYGVKD come from the germline V gene. The CDR3 spells CAISVGGSSYNEQFF. CDR3 bases: TGTGCCATCAGTGTGGGAGGGAGCTCCTACAATGAGCAGTTCTTC.

The chain has TRBV2 and TRBJ2-2; D perhaps matches TRBD1 (7 bases). Trimming shortened V by 4 bases and J by 5 bases, and 14 bases separated the two germline ends. CDR3 length equals 15 residues. In germline, CDR1 is SNHLY, CDR2 FYNNEI. CDR3 DNA: TGTGCCAGCAGTGTGGAGGGGGCGGGGACCGGGGAGCTGTTTTTT. It codes for CASSVEGAGTGELFF.